A selection of T cell receptor beta chains follows, all from one sample in a study of cytomegalovirus exposure and HLA in healthy donors. Repertoires were generated with immunoSEQ multiplex PCR, while TCRdb's copy carries only in-frame clones and drops some. The sample records about 120,000 clones, about 8.6% being singletons. Sequences were obtained from PBMCs. These receptors came from a woman aged 35 to 49 in good health and CMV-seropositive. Each CDR3 is given with its conserved first and last residue. Each record gives: J gene, D gene, clone size, V gene, CDR3 DNA, CDR3 protein. The D gene is left open where the match is weak. Only some rows state a clone size, as once, few, many or a class for expanded clones.

j_call: TRBJ1-3; d_call: -; clone_size: few; v_call: TRBV29-1; cdr3_nt: TGCAGCGTTGAAGACAGTGGAAACACCATATATTTT; cdr3_aa: CSVEDSGNTIYF
j_call: TRBJ1-3; d_call: -; clone_size: few; v_call: TRBV7-2; cdr3_nt: TGTGCCAGCAGCTCCCTCCTCGGGGTCGGAAACACCATATATTTT; cdr3_aa: CASSSLLGVGNTIYF
j_call: TRBJ2-5; d_call: TRBD1; clone_size: few; v_call: TRBV5-1; cdr3_nt: TGCGCCAGCAGCTCTGGGACAGGGGAAGAGACCCAGTACTTC; cdr3_aa: CASSSGTGEETQYF
j_call: TRBJ1-4; d_call: -; clone_size: few; v_call: TRBV29-1; cdr3_nt: TGCAGCGGGGTTGGGGGGTTTAATGAAAAACTGTTTTTT; cdr3_aa: CSGVGGFNEKLFF
j_call: TRBJ2-5; d_call: -; clone_size: -; v_call: TRBV6-1; cdr3_nt: TGTGCCAGCAGTGCCTGGCGGGAGACCCAGTACTTC; cdr3_aa: CASSAWRETQYF
j_call: TRBJ2-2; d_call: TRBD1; clone_size: few; v_call: TRBV18; cdr3_nt: TGTGCCAGCTCGACGCGGACAGGGATAGACGGGGAGCTGTTTTTT; cdr3_aa: CASSTRTGIDGELFF
j_call: TRBJ1-2; d_call: TRBD1; clone_size: few; v_call: TRBV2; cdr3_nt: TGTGCCAGCAGTGTTACAGGGGGCCTTGGCTATGGCTACACCTTC; cdr3_aa: CASSVTGGLGYGYTF
j_call: TRBJ1-1; d_call: -; clone_size: -; v_call: TRBV9; cdr3_nt: TGTGCCAGCAGCGCGGGATTTCGGACTGAAGCTTTCTTT; cdr3_aa: CASSAGFRTEAFF
j_call: TRBJ1-1; d_call: -; clone_size: -; v_call: TRBV4-1; cdr3_nt: TGCGCCAGCAGCCACCAGGGGAGGGTCCCTGAAGCTTTCTTT; cdr3_aa: CASSHQGRVPEAFF
j_call: TRBJ1-2; d_call: TRBD1; clone_size: few; v_call: TRBV9; cdr3_nt: TGTGCCAGCAGCCCAAAGGGGGGACAGGGGACTTATGGCTACACCTTC; cdr3_aa: CASSPKGGQGTYGYTF
j_call: TRBJ2-3; d_call: -; clone_size: few; v_call: TRBV6-5; cdr3_nt: TGTGCCGCGCGGCCCGGGGGTGGCACAGATACGCAGTATTTT; cdr3_aa: CAARPGGGTDTQYF
j_call: TRBJ1-2; d_call: -; clone_size: -; v_call: TRBV14; cdr3_nt: TGTGCCAGCAGCGACACTGAGGGCTATGGCTACACCTTC; cdr3_aa: CASSDTEGYGYTF
j_call: TRBJ2-1; d_call: -; clone_size: -; v_call: TRBV30; cdr3_nt: TGTGCCTGGAGAAGGACACAGAGCTCCTACAATGAGCAGTTCTTC; cdr3_aa: CAWRRTQSSYNEQFF
j_call: TRBJ1-5; d_call: -; clone_size: -; v_call: TRBV18; cdr3_nt: TGTGCCAGCTCACCAGTGAGGGGGGGCTCGACTCAGCCCCAGCATTTT; cdr3_aa: CASSPVRGGSTQPQHF
j_call: TRBJ1-5; d_call: -; clone_size: -; v_call: TRBV30; cdr3_nt: TGTGCCTGGACGCACAGGGGCAATCAGCCCCAGCATTTT; cdr3_aa: CAWTHRGNQPQHF
j_call: TRBJ1-5; d_call: -; clone_size: few; v_call: TRBV2; cdr3_nt: TGTGCCAGCGGGGGGAGTGGGTCTGGCCTATCTCGGCAGCCCCAGCATTTT; cdr3_aa: CASGGSGSGLSRQPQHF
j_call: TRBJ2-7; d_call: TRBD1; clone_size: -; v_call: TRBV19; cdr3_nt: TGTGCCAGTAGTCCCGGGACAGGGATCAACCACGAGCAGTACTTC; cdr3_aa: CASSPGTGINHEQYF
j_call: TRBJ1-1; d_call: -; clone_size: -; v_call: TRBV6-5; cdr3_nt: TGTGCCAGCACACACAGGGACCAGGCTTTCTTT; cdr3_aa: CASTHRDQAFF
j_call: TRBJ2-7; d_call: -; clone_size: -; v_call: TRBV5-8; cdr3_nt: TGTGCCAGCAGTCGCGTCACAGCCTACGAGCAGTACTTC; cdr3_aa: CASSRVTAYEQYF
j_call: TRBJ2-7; d_call: -; clone_size: few; v_call: TRBV30; cdr3_nt: TGTGCCTGGAGTAGGGGGGGCGAGCAGTACTTC; cdr3_aa: CAWSRGGEQYF
j_call: TRBJ1-1; d_call: -; clone_size: -; v_call: TRBV4-1; cdr3_nt: TGCGCCAGCAGCCAAGACTCGAGCACTATGAACACTGAAGCTTTCTTT; cdr3_aa: CASSQDSSTMNTEAFF
j_call: TRBJ1-4; d_call: -; clone_size: few; v_call: TRBV18; cdr3_nt: TGTGCCAGCTCACCATTGAGTAATGAAAAACTGTTTTTT; cdr3_aa: CASSPLSNEKLFF
j_call: TRBJ2-3; d_call: -; clone_size: few; v_call: TRBV21-1; cdr3_nt: TGTGCCCCAGGGGGCTTCTTAAACACAGATACGCAGTATTTT; cdr3_aa: CAPGGFLNTDTQYF
j_call: TRBJ2-7; d_call: TRBD1; clone_size: -; v_call: TRBV11-2; cdr3_nt: TGTGCCAGCAGCTCGCCCTCGGGACAGGGGACGTACGAGCAGTACTTC; cdr3_aa: CASSSPSGQGTYEQYF
j_call: TRBJ1-1; d_call: -; clone_size: -; v_call: TRBV7-6; cdr3_nt: TGTGCCAGCAGCTTAGAAGACGGGGGAACTTCCCGCCGAATAGTGGCTTTCTTT; cdr3_aa: CASSLEDGGTSRRIVAFF
j_call: TRBJ1-2; d_call: -; clone_size: few; v_call: TRBV27; cdr3_nt: TGTGCCAGCAGTTCGCGACAGCGCTATGGCTACACCTTC; cdr3_aa: CASSSRQRYGYTF
j_call: TRBJ2-7; d_call: -; clone_size: -; v_call: TRBV11-2; cdr3_nt: TGTGCCAGCTCCAGTACCTACGAGCAGTACTTC; cdr3_aa: CASSSTYEQYF
j_call: TRBJ1-1; d_call: -; clone_size: few; v_call: TRBV6-1; cdr3_nt: TGTGCCAGCAGTTGGATGGACAAAGCTGAAGCTTTCTTT; cdr3_aa: CASSWMDKAEAFF
j_call: TRBJ2-7; d_call: TRBD2; clone_size: few; v_call: TRBV30; cdr3_nt: TGTGCCTGGAGTGCTATCTCTAGCGGGGCCGAGCAGTACTTC; cdr3_aa: CAWSAISSGAEQYF
j_call: TRBJ1-2; d_call: -; clone_size: -; v_call: TRBV6-5; cdr3_nt: TGTGCCAGCAGCCTACAGGGACCTGATGGCTACACCTTC; cdr3_aa: CASSLQGPDGYTF
j_call: TRBJ2-5; d_call: -; clone_size: few; v_call: TRBV2; cdr3_nt: TGTGCCGCTAAAGAGACCCAGTACTTC; cdr3_aa: CAAKETQYF
j_call: TRBJ1-2; d_call: -; clone_size: -; v_call: TRBV9; cdr3_nt: TGTGCCAGCAGCGCCGGACAGTTTTATGGCTACACCTTC; cdr3_aa: CASSAGQFYGYTF
j_call: TRBJ1-4; d_call: -; clone_size: -; v_call: TRBV29-1; cdr3_nt: TGCAGCGTTGAAGAACGGGGGACTGCTAATGAAAAACTGTTTTTT; cdr3_aa: CSVEERGTANEKLFF
j_call: TRBJ2-1; d_call: TRBD2; clone_size: few; v_call: TRBV7-2; cdr3_nt: TGTGCCAGCAGCTTCGTAGCGGGGGAGGGCCATGAGCAGTTCTTC; cdr3_aa: CASSFVAGEGHEQFF
j_call: TRBJ1-3; d_call: -; clone_size: -; v_call: TRBV9; cdr3_nt: TGTGCCAGCAGCTCTATTAGCACTGGAAACACCATATATTTT; cdr3_aa: CASSSISTGNTIYF
j_call: TRBJ2-7; d_call: TRBD2; clone_size: -; v_call: TRBV6-6; cdr3_nt: TGTGCCAGCAGGCCCGGGACTAGCGGGGGGTACGAGCAGTACTTC; cdr3_aa: CASRPGTSGGYEQYF
j_call: TRBJ1-2; d_call: -; clone_size: -; v_call: TRBV29-1; cdr3_nt: TGCAGCGTTGGGGCAGGGGTCGGCTATGGCTACACCTTC; cdr3_aa: CSVGAGVGYGYTF
j_call: TRBJ1-5; d_call: TRBD1; clone_size: -; v_call: TRBV27; cdr3_nt: TGTGCCAGCAGGGGGACAGGGGATCCAGTTTACAATCAGCCCCAGCATTTT; cdr3_aa: CASRGTGDPVYNQPQHF
j_call: TRBJ1-1; d_call: TRBD1; clone_size: few; v_call: TRBV6-5; cdr3_nt: TGTGCCAGCAGTCCGCGGGACAGTCGCCCAGGGGGAGCTTTCTTT; cdr3_aa: CASSPRDSRPGGAFF
j_call: TRBJ1-4; d_call: -; clone_size: -; v_call: TRBV27; cdr3_nt: TGTGCCAGCAGTTTCCGGACGGGGGGTGGCCTGTTTTTT; cdr3_aa: CASSFRTGGGLFF
j_call: TRBJ1-2; d_call: -; clone_size: -; v_call: TRBV11-2; cdr3_nt: TGTGCCAGCTGGGGGGGCCTCACTAACTATGGCTACACCTTC; cdr3_aa: CASWGGLTNYGYTF
j_call: TRBJ2-7; d_call: TRBD1; clone_size: -; v_call: TRBV7-3; cdr3_nt: TGTGCCAGCAGCTTACTCGGACAGGGCTACGAGCAGTACTTC; cdr3_aa: CASSLLGQGYEQYF
j_call: TRBJ2-7; d_call: TRBD1; clone_size: few; v_call: TRBV5-6; cdr3_nt: TGTGCCAGCAAAGCCAGGGGGCCTGAGCAGTACTTC; cdr3_aa: CASKARGPEQYF